This T cell receptor (beta chain) was observed in a study of response to subunit inactivated influenza vaccine. General observations from the study: Researchers suggested that each seasonal influenza vaccination recruits few new T cells.

TCRdb re-called the RT-PCR reads with MiXCR, one entry per CDR3 protein. The table includes about 520,000 distinct CDR3 sequences, roughly 25% detected once. Trimming cost V 6 bases and J 7 bases; bases outside gene matches: 5. Germline V gene sequence: CDR1 SGHDT, CDR2 YYEEEE. There are 12 residues in the CDR3. This clonotype appeared a few times. What it binds is unknown. The sequence came from a man aged 50 to 59 who received an inactivated influenza vaccine. This specimen was CD4+ T cells sorted from PBMCs, taken 4 to 6 days after vaccination. The rearrangement links TRBV5-6 to TRBJ1-1, with 8 bases that match TRBD1. The DNA of the CDR3 is TGTGCCAGCAACCAAGGGACAGGTGAAGCTTTCTTT. Translating it yields CASNQGTGEAFF. The entire variable domain, with the rest obtained from reference TRBV5-6 and TRBJ1-1, is as follows: DAGVTQSPTHLIKTRGQQVTLRCSPKSGHDTVSWYQQALGQGPQFIFQYYEEEERQRGNFPDRFSGHQFPNYSSELNVNALLLGDSALYLCASNQGTGEAFFGQGTRLTVV.